Presented here are 11 T cell receptor beta chains from one specimen sequenced in a study of tumor-infiltrating lymphocytes in primary liver carcinoma. The blood RNA (from unsorted whole blood) was obtained, and germline DNA was also extracted. TCR beta cDNA came from about 500 ng total RNA, primed with a constant-region primer. Libraries covering TCR beta were generated through three nested multiplex PCR rounds (using a slightly modified ARM-PCR). A C-beta reverse primer and TRBV1-TRBV30 forward primers served in each of the first two PCR rounds, at about 10 cycles apiece. MiXCR, run by TCRdb on the multiplex PCR reads, gives a single entry per CDR3 protein. The sample lists 310,000 or so distinct CDR3 sequences, less than 70% occurring once. The sequencing sample was made of peripheral blood. The receptors here all came from a man aged 40-50 years with primary liver carcinoma and hepatitis B virus infection.

This clonotype was found many times. The chain joins TRBV10-1 to TRBJ2-3; D gene uncertain. Germline V gene data show CDR1 as WNHNN and CDR2 as SYGVQD (reference sequence). The CDR3 contains 12 residues. The germline V and J ends were trimmed by 0 bases and 4 bases, with 2 bases remaining between them. In DNA, the CDR3 is TGCGCCAGCAGTGAGTCTGCAGATACGCAGTATTTT. Translation gives CASSESADTQYF.

This clonotype occurred a few times. The CDR3, as DNA: TGTGCCAGCAGCTCCCGGGGTTTACAAGAGACCCAGTACTTC. Translating gives CASSSRGLQETQYF. V is TRBV7-9 and J is TRBJ2-5; weak D call: TRBD2 (5 bases). Germline V gene data show CDR1 as SEHNR and CDR2 as FQNEAQ (reference sequence). This CDR3 has 14 residues. V shed 4 bases and J shed 2 bases, with 11 bases lying between them.

Only one count was recorded for this clonotype. One end of the junction fails to match germline, which may point to a read error. The CDR3 nucleotides read TGTGCCAGCAGCCACCGGACTAGCGGACTAGGGGAGCAGTACTTT. This gives the protein CASSHRTSGLGEQYF. The chain is built from TRBV11-1 and TRBJ2-7; 10 bases line up with TRBD2. Germline V CDR1 and CDR2: SGHAT, FQDESV (reference sequence). The CDR3 covers 15 residues.

Notes on this clonotype: Mismatch with germline at one junction end may stem from a read error. The chain joins TRBV11-2 to TRBJ2-5; no clear D. Germline V lookup: CDR1 SGHAT, CDR2 FQNNGV. This CDR3 contains 13 residues. The DNA of the CDR3 is TGTGCCGGCAGCTTTCAGGTAGGAGAGACCCAGTATTTC. The encoded protein is CAGSFQVGETQYF.

On this clonotype itself: A much larger clone lies a single base off, so this may be a read error. The J gene is TRBJ2-7, the V gene TRBV5-5; the match to TRBD2 covers 10 bases. V lost 4 bases to trimming and J lost 0 bases; unmatched junction nucleotides: 16. Germline V gives CDR1 SGHKS, CDR2 YYEKEE (reference sequence). This CDR3 has 19 amino acids. The CDR3 protein is CASSLQNPLAGVTSYEQYF. The CDR3 DNA sequence: TGTGCCAGCAGCCTACAGAATCCTCTAGCGGGAGTTACCTCCTACGAGCAGTACTTC.

The rearrangement joins TRBV4-1 to TRBJ2-7, with D hard to call. Trimming left V 1 base short and J 5 bases short, with 12 bases between. Germline-derived CDR1 and CDR2 are MGHRA and YSYEKL. The CDR3 has 14 amino acids. CDR3: CASSQADLPHEQYF. Here the CDR3 DNA reads TGCGCCAGCAGCCAAGCTGATCTGCCCCACGAGCAGTACTTC.

The chain links TRBV19 to TRBJ2-4; 8 bases are shared with TRBD1. V lost 5 bases to trimming and J lost 1 base; unmatched junction nucleotides: 19. This CDR3 is 20 amino acids long. Germline CDR1 LNHDA, CDR2 SQIVND (reference sequence). CDR3 bases: TGTGCCAGTAGTGCCAGCGGACAGGGCGCACGGGTTGGGGCCAAAAACATTCAGTACTTC. Residues: CASSASGQGARVGAKNIQYF.

A remark on this clonotype: At one of its ends the junction is not consistent with the germline gene, which may arise from a read error. The V and J genes are TRBV6-5 and TRBJ2-7; no clear D. The CDR3 covers 16 residues. Germline CDR1 MNHEY, CDR2 SVGAGI. The CDR3 bases are TGTGCCAGCAGTCACTCGGAGTACGAAGTCTCCTACGAGCAGTACTTC. It encodes CASSHSEYEVSYEQYF.

On this clonotype: At one end the junction does not follow the germline gene, possibly because of a read error. The chain carries TRBV11-2 and TRBJ1-3; D not certain. The CDR3 is 15 amino acids. Germline V lookup: CDR1 SGHAT, CDR2 FQNNGV. CDR3 in DNA: TGTGCCAACAGCTTAGTGGGGTTCCCTGGAAACACCATATATTTT. Translation gives CANSLVGFPGNTIYF.

A remark on this clonotype: It may be a read error: a sequence one base away is much more abundant. The J gene is TRBJ2-7, the V gene TRBV6-2 or TRBV6-3, with D perhaps TRBD1 (6 bases). The CDR3 consists of 13 residues. CDR1 is MNHEY and CDR2 is SVGEGT in the germline V gene. For the CDR3, the DNA is TGTGCCAGCAGCCCCGGACAGCTCTACGTGCAGTACTTC. The encoded protein is CASSPGQLYVQYF.

The rearrangement links TRBV11-2 to TRBJ2-1; no reliable D call. Germline lookup yields CDR1 SGHAT and CDR2 FQNNGV. V lost 5 bases, J lost 3 bases, and 17 bases lay in between. The CDR3 is made up of 16 amino acids. DNA of the CDR3: TGTGCCAGCAGCACAACCCCGCTCGGCGTCTACAATGAGCAGTTCTTC. Encoded protein: CASSTTPLGVYNEQFF.